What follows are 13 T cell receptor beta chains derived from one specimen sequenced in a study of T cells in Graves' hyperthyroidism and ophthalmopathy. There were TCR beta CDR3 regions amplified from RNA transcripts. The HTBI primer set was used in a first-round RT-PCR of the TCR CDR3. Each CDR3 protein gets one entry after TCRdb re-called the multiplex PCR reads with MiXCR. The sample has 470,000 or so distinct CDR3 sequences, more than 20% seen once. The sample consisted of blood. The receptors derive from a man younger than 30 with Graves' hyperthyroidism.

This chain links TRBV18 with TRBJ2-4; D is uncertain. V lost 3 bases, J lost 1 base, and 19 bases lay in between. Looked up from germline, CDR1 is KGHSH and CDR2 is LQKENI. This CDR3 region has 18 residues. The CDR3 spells CASSPGAWEGIAKNIQYF. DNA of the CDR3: TGTGCCAGCTCACCCGGCGCGTGGGAAGGTATCGCCAAAAACATTCAGTACTTC.

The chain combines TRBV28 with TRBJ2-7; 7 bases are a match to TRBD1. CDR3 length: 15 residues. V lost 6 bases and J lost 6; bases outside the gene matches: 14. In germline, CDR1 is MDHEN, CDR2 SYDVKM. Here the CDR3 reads CASSTQGKGWGEQYF. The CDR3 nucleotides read TGTGCCAGCAGCACACAGGGGAAGGGTTGGGGCGAGCAGTACTTC. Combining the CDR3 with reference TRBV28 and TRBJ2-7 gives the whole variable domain DVKVTQSSRYLVKRTGEKVFLECVQDMDHENMFWYRQDPGLGLRLIYFSYDVKMKEKGDIPEGYSVSREKKERFSLILESASTNQTSMYLCASSTQGKGWGEQYFGPGTRLTVT.

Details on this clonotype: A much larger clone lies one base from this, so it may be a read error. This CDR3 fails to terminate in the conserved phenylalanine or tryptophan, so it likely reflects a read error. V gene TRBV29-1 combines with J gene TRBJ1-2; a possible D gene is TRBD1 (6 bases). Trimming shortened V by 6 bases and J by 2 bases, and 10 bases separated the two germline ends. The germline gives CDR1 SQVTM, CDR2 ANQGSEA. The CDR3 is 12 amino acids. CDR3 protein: CSVGGGNYGYTL. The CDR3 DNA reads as TGCAGCGTCGGGGGGGGCAACTATGGCTACACCCTC.

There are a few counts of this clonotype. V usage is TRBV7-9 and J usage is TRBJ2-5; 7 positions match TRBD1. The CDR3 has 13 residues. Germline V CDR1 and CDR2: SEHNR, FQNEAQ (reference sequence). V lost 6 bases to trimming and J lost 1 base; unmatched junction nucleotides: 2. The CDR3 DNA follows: TGTGCCAGCAGACAGGGGTCCCAAGAGACCCAGTACTTC. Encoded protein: CASRQGSQETQYF.

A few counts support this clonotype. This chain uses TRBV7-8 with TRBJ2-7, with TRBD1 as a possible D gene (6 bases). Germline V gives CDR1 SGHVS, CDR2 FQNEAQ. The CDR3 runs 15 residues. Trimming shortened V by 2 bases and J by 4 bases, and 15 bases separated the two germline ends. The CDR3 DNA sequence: TGTGCCAGCAGCTTAAGTCAGGGGTTGAGTTACGAGCAGTACTTC. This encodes CASSLSQGLSYEQYF.

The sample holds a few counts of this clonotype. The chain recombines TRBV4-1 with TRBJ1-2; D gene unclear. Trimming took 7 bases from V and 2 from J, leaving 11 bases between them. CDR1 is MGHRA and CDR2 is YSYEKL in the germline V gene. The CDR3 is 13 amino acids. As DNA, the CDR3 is TGCGCCAGCACCGGGATGCAGAACTATGGCTACACCTTC. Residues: CASTGMQNYGYTF.

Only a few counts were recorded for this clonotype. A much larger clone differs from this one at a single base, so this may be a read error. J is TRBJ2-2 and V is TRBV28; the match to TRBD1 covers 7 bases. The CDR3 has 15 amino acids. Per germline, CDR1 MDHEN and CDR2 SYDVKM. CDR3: CASSVGTANAGELFF. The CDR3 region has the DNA TGTGCCAGCAGTGTCGGGACAGCGAACGCCGGGGAGCTGTTTTTT.

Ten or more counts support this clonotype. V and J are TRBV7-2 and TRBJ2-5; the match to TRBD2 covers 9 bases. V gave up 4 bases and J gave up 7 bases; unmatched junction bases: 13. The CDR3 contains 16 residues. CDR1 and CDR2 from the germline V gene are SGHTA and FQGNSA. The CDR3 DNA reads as TGTGCCAGCAGCTCGAGGGGGTTAGCGGGGGCTGGGACCCAGTACTTC. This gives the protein CASSSRGLAGAGTQYF.

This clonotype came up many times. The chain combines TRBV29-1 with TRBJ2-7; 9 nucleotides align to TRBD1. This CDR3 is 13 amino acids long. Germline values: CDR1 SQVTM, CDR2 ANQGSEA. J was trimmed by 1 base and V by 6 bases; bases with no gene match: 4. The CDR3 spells CSVRTGDSYEQYF. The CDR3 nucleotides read TGCAGCGTCCGGACAGGGGATTCCTACGAGCAGTACTTC.

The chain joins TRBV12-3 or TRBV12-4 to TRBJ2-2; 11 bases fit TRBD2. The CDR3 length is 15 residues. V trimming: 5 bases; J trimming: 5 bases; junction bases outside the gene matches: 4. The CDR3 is CASSPSGRKTGELFF. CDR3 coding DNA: TGTGCCAGCAGTCCTAGCGGGAGGAAGACCGGGGAGCTGTTTTTT.

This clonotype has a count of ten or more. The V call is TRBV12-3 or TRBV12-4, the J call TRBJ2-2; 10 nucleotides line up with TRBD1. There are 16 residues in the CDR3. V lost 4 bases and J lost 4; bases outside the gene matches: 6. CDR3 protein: CASSSETGGFTGELFF. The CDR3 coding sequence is TGTGCCAGCAGTTCAGAGACAGGGGGCTTCACCGGGGAGCTGTTTTTT.

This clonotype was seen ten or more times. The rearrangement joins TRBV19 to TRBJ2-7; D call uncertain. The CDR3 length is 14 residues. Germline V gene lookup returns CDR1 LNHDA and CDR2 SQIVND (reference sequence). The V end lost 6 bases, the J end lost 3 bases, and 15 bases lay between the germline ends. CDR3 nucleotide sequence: TGTGCCAGTAGCCAGACACCTATAAGCTACGAGCAGTACTTC. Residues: CASSQTPISYEQYF. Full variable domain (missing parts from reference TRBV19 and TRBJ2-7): DGGITQSPKYLFRKEGQNVTLSCEQNLNHDAMYWYRQDPGQGLRLIYYSQIVNDFQKGDIAEGYSVSREKKESFPLTVTSAQKNPTAFYLCASSQTPISYEQYFGPGTRLTVT.

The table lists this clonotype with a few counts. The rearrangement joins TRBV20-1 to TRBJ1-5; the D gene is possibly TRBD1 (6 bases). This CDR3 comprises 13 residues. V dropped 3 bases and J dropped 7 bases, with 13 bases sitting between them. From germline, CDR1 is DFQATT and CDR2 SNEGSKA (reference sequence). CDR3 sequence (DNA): TGCAGTGCTAGTTTGGGGGCCCGACAGCCCCAGCATTTT. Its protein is CSASLGARQPQHF.